The 18 T cell receptor beta chains listed next were all sequenced from one sample in a study of blood T cells in healthy people across ages (dated by TCRdb to the mid-2010s). The library was generated by 5' RACE. These reads were obtained on an Illumina HiSeq 2500. A second PCR of roughly 7 to 11 cycles was performed with a sample-barcoded 5' primer and a J-beta primer mix. The raw public data were reprocessed by TCRdb itself: fastp quality trimming at Q25, MiXCR clonotype calling, in-frame beta chains only. One record per CDR3 amino acid sequence lists the most common genes and DNA. For this sample the table gives 1.5 million to 1.9 million distinct CDR3 sequences, of which about 42% were detected only once. The top ten hold about 3.8% of the sample. Sequences were obtained from blood. These TCRs come from a woman younger than 30 in good health.

This clonotype showed up just a few times. The V gene is TRBV29-1, the J gene TRBJ2-3, with D possibly being TRBD2 (6 bases). Germline V gene data show CDR1 as SQVTM and CDR2 as ANQGSEA. This CDR3 is built from 14 residues. CDR3 amino acids: CSSGGLGRTDTQYF. The CDR3 coding sequence is TGCAGTTCCGGAGGGCTGGGGCGCACAGATACGCAGTATTTT.

This clonotype was seen a handful of times. This may be a read error, as it is one base from a much larger clone. The rearrangement uses TRBV29-1 and TRBJ2-1, with D perhaps matching TRBD1 or TRBD2 (5 bases each). The J call may be wrong; the DNA end is better matched by TRBJ2-7. The CDR3 is 16 amino acids. Germline-derived CDR1 and CDR2 are SQVTM and ANQGSEA. The CDR3 is CSVPMGWGSSYNEQYF. CDR3 sequence (DNA): TGCAGCGTTCCGATGGGGTGGGGGTCGTCCTACAATGAGCAGTACTTC.

This clonotype appeared a few times. The CDR3 coding sequence is TGTGCCAGCAGTACGGGACTAGTGAACGAGCAGTACTTC. It specifies CASSTGLVNEQYF. V usage is TRBV7-9 and J usage is TRBJ2-7, with TRBD2 matching 8 bases. After removal of 6 bases from V and 5 bases from J, the junction contained 6 bases not matched to a gene. The CDR3 is 13 residues long. Per germline, CDR1 SEHNR and CDR2 FQNEAQ (reference sequence).

This chain connects TRBV7-9 to TRBJ1-2, with 9 bases aligning to TRBD1. Per the germline V gene, CDR1 is SEHNR and CDR2 is FQNEAQ (reference sequence). Trimming removed 6 bases from V and 0 bases from J; junction bases left unmatched: 11. The CDR3 sequence is 17 residues long. The CDR3: CASRPKGTGRANYGYTF. In DNA form, the CDR3 reads TGTGCCAGCAGACCCAAAGGGACAGGGCGAGCTAACTATGGCTACACCTTC.

This clonotype was observed a few times. V gene TRBV7-9 combines with J gene TRBJ1-1, with D uncertain. Germline CDR1 reads SEHNR; CDR2 reads FQNEAQ (reference sequence). Trimming shortened V by 1 base and J by 1 base, and 10 bases separated the two germline ends. CDR3 length: 15 amino acids. Written as DNA, the CDR3 is TGTGCCAGCAGCTTAGTGTGGGCAGGGAACACTGAAGCTTTCTTT. Protein product: CASSLVWAGNTEAFF.

The table lists this clonotype with a few counts. The J gene is TRBJ2-1, the V gene TRBV12-3 or TRBV12-4; 11 bases align to TRBD2. V trimming: 5 bases; J trimming: 9 bases; junction bases outside the gene matches: 9. CDR3 size: 15 residues. The CDR3 region has the DNA TGTGCCAGCAGTAGTAGCGGGGGGGCCATTTCTGAGCAGTTCTTC. It specifies CASSSSGGAISEQFF.

This clonotype was picked up one time. The chain joins TRBV7-9 to TRBJ2-2, with D possibly TRBD2 on 5 matching bases. From germline, CDR1 is SEHNR and CDR2 FQNEAQ (reference sequence). This CDR3 contains 18 residues. Trimming stripped 4 bases from V and 1 base from J, with 19 bases between. CDR3 loop: CASSWGRTQAGNTGELFF. In DNA, the CDR3 is TGTGCCAGCAGCTGGGGTAGGACTCAAGCAGGGAACACCGGGGAGCTGTTTTTT.

This chain links TRBV12-3 or TRBV12-4 with TRBJ1-5; D ambiguous. The V gene lost 3 bases and the J gene lost 0 bases, with 9 bases spanning the gap. The CDR3 is made up of 15 amino acids. The CDR3 coding sequence is TGTGCCAGCAGTTTGGAAACGAATAGCAATCAGCCCCAGCATTTT. Its protein is CASSLETNSNQPQHF.

This chain connects TRBV4-1 to TRBJ1-2, with 9 bases matching TRBD1. Per germline, CDR1 MGHRA and CDR2 YSYEKL. Germline trimming cut 10 bases from V and 8 bases from J; bases unmatched to any gene: 14. The CDR3 is made up of 14 amino acids. CDR3 sequence (DNA): TGCGCCACCAAGATTGGGACAGGGATGGAGGGCTACACCTTC. Translation gives CATKIGTGMEGYTF.

J is TRBJ2-1 and V is TRBV29-1; 13 bases match TRBD2. Germline assignment: CDR1 SQVTM and CDR2 ANQGSEA. The CDR3 consists of 20 residues. V was pared by 6 bases and J by 1 base, with 18 bases of the junction left unmatched. The CDR3, as DNA: TGCAGCGTCCTCTCCCATGGAGGACTAGCGGGGGCCAGTTCCTACAATGAGCAGTTCTTC. This sequence encodes CSVLSHGGLAGASSYNEQFF.

This clonotype was detected a few times. The V gene is TRBV20-1, the J gene TRBJ2-7, with D tentatively TRBD1 or TRBD2 (5 bases each). Near its end, the DNA agrees better with TRBJ2-5, so the J call may be wrong. The CDR3 spans 13 residues. CDR1 and CDR2 from the germline V gene are DFQATT and SNEGSKA (reference sequence). The chain's CDR3 is CSAGTSVSETQYF. The CDR3, as DNA: TGCAGTGCGGGGACCAGCGTCTCAGAGACCCAGTACTTC.

The chain combines TRBV12-3 or TRBV12-4 with TRBJ2-2; D possibly corresponds to TRBD2 (6 bases). V lost 7 bases and J lost 1, with 10 bases in between. The CDR3 consists of 14 residues. In nucleotides, the CDR3 is TGTGCCAGCAACAGGAGGGTGAACACCGGGGAGCTGTTTTTT. Protein: CASNRRVNTGELFF.

This clonotype appeared a few times. The V and J genes are TRBV10-3 and TRBJ2-7; either TRBD1 or TRBD2 may supply D (5 bases each). V was shortened by 6 bases and J by 3 bases, with 15 bases between the two germline ends. This CDR3 is built from 14 residues. Germline V gene sequence: CDR1 ENHRY, CDR2 SYGVKD. The CDR3: CAISPRDGGYEQYF. CDR3 in DNA: TGTGCCATCAGCCCCCGGGACGGCGGCTACGAGCAGTACTTC.

J is TRBJ2-1 and V is TRBV6-6; D is perhaps TRBD1 (5 bases). The DNA matches TRBJ2-7 better at its end, which makes the J call doubtful. CDR1 and CDR2 (germline): MNHNY, SVGAGI (reference sequence). This CDR3 spans 15 amino acids. DNA of the CDR3: TGTGCCAGCAGTCTAGGGGTGAGCTCCTACAATGAGCAGTACTTC. As protein: CASSLGVSSYNEQYF.

This chain uses TRBV27 with TRBJ2-3; TRBD2 agrees at 11 bases. The CDR3 is 16 amino acids. The germline gives CDR1 MNHEY, CDR2 SMNVEV (reference sequence). The J segment lost 5 bases and the V segment lost 1 base, leaving 5 bases of the junction unmatched. For the CDR3, the DNA is TGTGCCAGCAGTTTATTCCTAGCGGGGGGATTAGATACGCAGTATTTT. Its protein product is CASSLFLAGGLDTQYF.

The chain is built from TRBV4-1 and TRBJ2-7; D might be TRBD1 (6 bases). Germline V gene lookup returns CDR1 MGHRA and CDR2 YSYEKL. With 2 bases removed from V and 3 bases from J, the gap between germline ends came to 11 bases. The CDR3 extends over 14 amino acids. DNA of the CDR3: TGCGCCAGCAGCCAAAGGGGGACGATCTACGAGCAGTACTTC. Its translation is CASSQRGTIYEQYF.

This clonotype was detected only once. This chain links TRBV7-9 with TRBJ2-7, with 12 nucleotides matching TRBD2. This CDR3 is built from 15 residues. V shed 5 bases and J 10 bases; nucleotides not matched to a gene: 12. The germline gives CDR1 SEHNR, CDR2 FQNEAQ (reference sequence). The CDR3 spells CASSGTSGLTRRQYF. CDR3 in DNA: TGTGCCAGCAGCGGGACTAGCGGGCTGACAAGGAGACAGTACTTC.

The chain recombines TRBV27 with TRBJ1-2, with 9 bases lining up with TRBD1. From germline, CDR1 is MNHEY and CDR2 SMNVEV (reference sequence). The V gene end was trimmed by 7 bases and the J gene end by 8 bases; junction bases not matched to a gene: 17. The CDR3 consists of 16 residues. CDR3 sequence (DNA): TGTGCCAGCAAACCAACGACAACAGGGGGCCGGGAAGGCTACACCTTC. It translates to CASKPTTTGGREGYTF.